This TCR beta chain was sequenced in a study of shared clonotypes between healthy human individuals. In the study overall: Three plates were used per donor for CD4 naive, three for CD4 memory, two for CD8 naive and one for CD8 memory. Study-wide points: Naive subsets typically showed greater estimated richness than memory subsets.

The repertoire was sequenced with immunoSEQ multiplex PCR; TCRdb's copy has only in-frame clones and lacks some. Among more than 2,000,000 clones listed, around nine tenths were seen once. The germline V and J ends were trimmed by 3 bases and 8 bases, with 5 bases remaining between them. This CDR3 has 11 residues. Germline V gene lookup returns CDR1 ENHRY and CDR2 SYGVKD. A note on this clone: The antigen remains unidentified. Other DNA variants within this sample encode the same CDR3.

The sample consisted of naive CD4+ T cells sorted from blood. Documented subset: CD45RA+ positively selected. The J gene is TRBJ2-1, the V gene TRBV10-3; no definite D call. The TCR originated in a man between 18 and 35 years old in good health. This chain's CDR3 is CAISDLDEQFF. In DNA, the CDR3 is TGTGCCATCAGTGACCTGGATGAGCAGTTCTTC.